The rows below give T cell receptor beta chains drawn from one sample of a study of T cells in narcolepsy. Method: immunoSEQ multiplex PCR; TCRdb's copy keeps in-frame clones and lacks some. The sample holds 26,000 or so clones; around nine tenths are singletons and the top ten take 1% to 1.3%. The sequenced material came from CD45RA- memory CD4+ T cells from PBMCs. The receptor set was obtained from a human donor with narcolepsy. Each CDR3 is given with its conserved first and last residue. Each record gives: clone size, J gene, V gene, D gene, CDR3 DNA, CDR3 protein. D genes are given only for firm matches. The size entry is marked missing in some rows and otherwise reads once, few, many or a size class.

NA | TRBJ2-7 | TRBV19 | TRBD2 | TGTGCCAGTAGTGCAAATCCCGGACTAGCAGGCGAGCAGTACTTC | CASSANPGLAGEQYF
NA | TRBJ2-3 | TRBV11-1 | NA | TGTGCCAGCAGCTCCTACCACACAGATACGCAGTATTTT | CASSSYHTDTQYF
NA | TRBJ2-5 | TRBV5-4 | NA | TGTGCCAGCAGCCCAGGGGCCGGGCAAGAGACCCAGTACTTC | CASSPGAGQETQYF
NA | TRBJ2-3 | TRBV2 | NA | TGTGCCAGCGCCGGACCTTCCCCCACAGATACGCAGTATTTT | CASAGPSPTDTQYF
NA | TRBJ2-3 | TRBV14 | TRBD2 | TGTGCCAGCAGCCAACAGCGGGGCCCAGATACGCAGTATTTT | CASSQQRGPDTQYF
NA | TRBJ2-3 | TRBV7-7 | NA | TGTGCCAGCGCGAAGGGGCTACCTCCCACAGATACGCAGTATTTT | CASAKGLPPTDTQYF
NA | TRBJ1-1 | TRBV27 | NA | TGTGCCAGCAGTTTAGGGACACTTATGAACACTGAAGCTTTCTTT | CASSLGTLMNTEAFF
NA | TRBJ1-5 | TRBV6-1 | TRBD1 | TGTGCCAGCGGGGACAGGGTGGGTTTGTCCCAGCATTTT | CASGDRVGLSQHF
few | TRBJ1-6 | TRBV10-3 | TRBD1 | TGTGCCATCAGCCCGGACAGGGCGAATTCACCCCTCCACTTT | CAISPDRANSPLHF
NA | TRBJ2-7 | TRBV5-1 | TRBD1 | TGCGCCAGCGGACTCACCACAGGGGGCTACGAGCAGTACTTC | CASGLTTGGYEQYF
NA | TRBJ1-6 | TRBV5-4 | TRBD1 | TGTGCCAGCAGCCTACGACAGGGGGCAAATTCACCCCTCCACTTT | CASSLRQGANSPLHF
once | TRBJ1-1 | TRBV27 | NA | TGTGCCAGCAGTTTGTCCAGGCGAGGCACTGAAGCTTTCTTT | CASSLSRRGTEAFF